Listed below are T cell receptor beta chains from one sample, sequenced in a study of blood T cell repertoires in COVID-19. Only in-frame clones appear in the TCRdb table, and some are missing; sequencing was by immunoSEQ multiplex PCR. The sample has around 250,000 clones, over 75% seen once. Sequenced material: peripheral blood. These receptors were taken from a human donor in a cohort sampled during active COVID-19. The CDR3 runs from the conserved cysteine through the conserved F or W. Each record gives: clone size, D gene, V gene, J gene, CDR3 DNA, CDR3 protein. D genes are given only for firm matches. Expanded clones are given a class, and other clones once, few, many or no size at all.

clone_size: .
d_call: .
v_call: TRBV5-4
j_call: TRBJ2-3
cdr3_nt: TGTGCCAGCAGCTTGGTAGTCAGCACAGATACGCAGTATTTT
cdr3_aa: CASSLVVSTDTQYF

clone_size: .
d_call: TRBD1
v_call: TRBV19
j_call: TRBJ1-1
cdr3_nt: TGTGCCAGTTCGACAGGGTTGGGCACTGAAGCTTTCTTT
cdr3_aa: CASSTGLGTEAFF

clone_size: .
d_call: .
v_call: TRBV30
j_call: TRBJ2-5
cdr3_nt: TGTGCCTGGTCTGGGGGGACAGAAGAGACCCAGTACTTC
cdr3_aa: CAWSGGTEETQYF

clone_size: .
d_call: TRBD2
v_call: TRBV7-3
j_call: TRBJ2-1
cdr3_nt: TGTGCCAGCAGTCCCCTAGCGGGCCCCGAGCAGTTCTTC
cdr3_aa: CASSPLAGPEQFF

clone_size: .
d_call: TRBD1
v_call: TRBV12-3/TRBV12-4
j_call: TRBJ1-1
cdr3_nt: TGTGCCAGCACCGAGACAGGGGCGGGGGAAGCTTTCTTT
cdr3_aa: CASTETGAGEAFF

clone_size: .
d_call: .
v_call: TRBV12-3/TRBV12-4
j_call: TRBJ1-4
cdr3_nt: TGTGCCAGCAGTTTTAATAATGAAAAACTGTTTTTT
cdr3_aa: CASSFNNEKLFF

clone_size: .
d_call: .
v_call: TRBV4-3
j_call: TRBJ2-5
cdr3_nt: TGCGCCAGCAGCCAAGCGGCAGGGGGGACCGAGACCCAGTACTTC
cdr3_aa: CASSQAAGGTETQYF

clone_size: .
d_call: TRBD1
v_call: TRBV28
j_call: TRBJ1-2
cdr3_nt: TGTGCCAGCAGTTTAGGGACAGGGCTTAGCTATGGCTACACCTTC
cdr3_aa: CASSLGTGLSYGYTF

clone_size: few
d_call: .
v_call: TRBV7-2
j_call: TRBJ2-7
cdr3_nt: TGTGCCAGCAGACCTATCGACACCTCCTACGAGCAGTACTTC
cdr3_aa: CASRPIDTSYEQYF

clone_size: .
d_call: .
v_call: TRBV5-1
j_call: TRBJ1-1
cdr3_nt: TGCGCCAGCATTTTGATGGAGGGGCTCACTGAAGCTTTCTTT
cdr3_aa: CASILMEGLTEAFF

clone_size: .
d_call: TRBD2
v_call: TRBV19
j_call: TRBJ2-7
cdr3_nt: TGTGCCAGTAGTATCGGCGGGAGACTAAACGAGCAGTACTTC
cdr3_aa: CASSIGGRLNEQYF

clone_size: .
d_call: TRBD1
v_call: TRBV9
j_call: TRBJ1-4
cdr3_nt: TGTGCCAGCAGCGTAGAAGGGGGCAATAATGAAAAACTGTTTTTT
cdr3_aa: CASSVEGGNNEKLFF

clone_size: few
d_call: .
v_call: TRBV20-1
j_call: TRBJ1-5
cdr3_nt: TGCAGTGCTAGTAGCGGGGCTCGGGATCAGCCCCAGCATTTT
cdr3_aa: CSASSGARDQPQHF

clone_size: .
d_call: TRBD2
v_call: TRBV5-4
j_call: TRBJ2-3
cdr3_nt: TGTGCCAGCAGCGGAGGGACTAGCGGGGCCGATACGCAGTATTTT
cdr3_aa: CASSGGTSGADTQYF

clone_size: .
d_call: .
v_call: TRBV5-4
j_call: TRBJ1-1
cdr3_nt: TGTGCCAGCAGCTTGACAGGGAATGCTGAAGCTTTCTTT
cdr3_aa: CASSLTGNAEAFF

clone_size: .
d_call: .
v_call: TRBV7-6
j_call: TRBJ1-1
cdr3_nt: TGTGCCAGCAGCTCCCCGGGGGGAGGAAGCACTGAAGCTTTCTTT
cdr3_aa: CASSSPGGGSTEAFF

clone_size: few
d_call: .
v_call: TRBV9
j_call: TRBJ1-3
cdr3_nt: TGTGCCAGCAGCGTAGGCGGGGGCCCCTCTGGAAACACCATATATTTT
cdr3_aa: CASSVGGGPSGNTIYF

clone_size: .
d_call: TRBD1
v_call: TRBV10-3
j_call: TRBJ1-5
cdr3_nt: TGTGCCATCAGTACCGGGACAGTACCTAATCAGCCCCAGCATTTT
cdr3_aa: CAISTGTVPNQPQHF

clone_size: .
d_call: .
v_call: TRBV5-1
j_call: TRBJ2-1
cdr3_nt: TGCGCCAGCAGCTTGGCCTGGCCAGGGAATGAGCAGTTCTTC
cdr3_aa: CASSLAWPGNEQFF

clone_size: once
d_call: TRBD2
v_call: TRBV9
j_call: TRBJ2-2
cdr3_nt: TGTGCCAGCAGCGGCCGGAAACTAGCGGGAATCAACACCGGGGAGCTGTTTTTT
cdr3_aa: CASSGRKLAGINTGELFF

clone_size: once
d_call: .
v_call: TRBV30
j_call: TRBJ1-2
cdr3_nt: TGTGCCTGGAGTCCCAGGGGCGCAGGTGGCTATGGCTACACCTTC
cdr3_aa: CAWSPRGAGGYGYTF

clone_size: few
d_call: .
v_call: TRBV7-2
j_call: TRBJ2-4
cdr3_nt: TGTGCCAGCAGCTTAGGCTACGAGGGCATTCAGTACTTC
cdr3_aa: CASSLGYEGIQYF

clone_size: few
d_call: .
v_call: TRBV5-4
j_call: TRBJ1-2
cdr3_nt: TGTGCCAGCAGCTCCGGGACTTCAGCCGGCTACACCTTC
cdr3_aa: CASSSGTSAGYTF

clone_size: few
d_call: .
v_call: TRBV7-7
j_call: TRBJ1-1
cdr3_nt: TGTGCCAGCAGCCTCTCGGTTGGCACTGAAGCTTTCTTT
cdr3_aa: CASSLSVGTEAFF

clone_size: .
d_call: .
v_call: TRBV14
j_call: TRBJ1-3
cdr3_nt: TGTGCCAGCAGCCAAGATTTCGGGAGCTCTGGAAACACCATATATTTT
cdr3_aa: CASSQDFGSSGNTIYF

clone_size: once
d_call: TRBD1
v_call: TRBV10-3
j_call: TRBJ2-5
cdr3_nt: TGTGCCATCAGTGAGTCCTTGGGACAGACCCAAGAGACCCAGTACTTC
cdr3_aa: CAISESLGQTQETQYF

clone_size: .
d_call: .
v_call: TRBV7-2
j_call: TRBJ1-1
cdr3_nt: TGTGCCAGCAAGACGGCGGGCACTGAAGCTTTCTTT
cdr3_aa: CASKTAGTEAFF

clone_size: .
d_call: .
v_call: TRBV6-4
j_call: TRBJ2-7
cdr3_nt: TGTGCCAGCAGTGACCAGGGGCGGGAGCAGTACTTC
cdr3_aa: CASSDQGREQYF

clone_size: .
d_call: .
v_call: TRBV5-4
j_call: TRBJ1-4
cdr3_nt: TGTGCCAGCAGCCATGGGGGCAGGAATGAAAAACTGTTTTTT
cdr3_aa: CASSHGGRNEKLFF

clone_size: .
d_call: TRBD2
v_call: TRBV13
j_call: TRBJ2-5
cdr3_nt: TGTGCCAGCAGCACTCGGGGTAGCGGGGGGGCCCCAATAAAAGAGACCCAGTACTTC
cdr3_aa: CASSTRGSGGAPIKETQYF

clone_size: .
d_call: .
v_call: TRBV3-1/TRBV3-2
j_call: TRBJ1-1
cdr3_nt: TGTGCCAGCAGCTTTAGCGGAGGGAACACTGAAGCTTTCTTT
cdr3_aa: CASSFSGGNTEAFF

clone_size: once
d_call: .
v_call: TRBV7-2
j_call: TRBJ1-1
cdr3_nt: TGTGCCAGCAGCTCCAAGGGACAGAACACTGAAGCTTTCTTT
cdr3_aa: CASSSKGQNTEAFF

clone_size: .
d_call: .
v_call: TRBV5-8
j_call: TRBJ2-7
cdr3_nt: TGTGCCAGCAGCTACAGCGGGCCTGCCTACGAGCAGTACTTC
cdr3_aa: CASSYSGPAYEQYF

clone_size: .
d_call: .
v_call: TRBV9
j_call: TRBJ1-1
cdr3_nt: TGTGCCAGCAGCGTAGGGGCCCCGCTGAACACTGAAGCTTTCTTT
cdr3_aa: CASSVGAPLNTEAFF

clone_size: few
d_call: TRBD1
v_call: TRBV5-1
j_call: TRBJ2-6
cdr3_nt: TGCGCCAGCAGCTTGCGACAGGGGGCTGACGTCCTGACTTTC
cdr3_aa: CASSLRQGADVLTF